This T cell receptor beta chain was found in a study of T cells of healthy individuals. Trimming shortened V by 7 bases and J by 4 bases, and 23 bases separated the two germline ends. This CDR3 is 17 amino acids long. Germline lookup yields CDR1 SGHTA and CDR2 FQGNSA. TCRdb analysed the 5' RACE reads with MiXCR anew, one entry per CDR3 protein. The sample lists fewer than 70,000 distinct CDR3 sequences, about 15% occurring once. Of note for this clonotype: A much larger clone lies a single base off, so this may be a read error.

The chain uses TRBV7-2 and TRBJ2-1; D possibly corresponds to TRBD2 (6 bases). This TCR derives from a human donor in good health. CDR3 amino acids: CASTREGAGGWYNEQFF. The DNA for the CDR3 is TGTGCCAGCACGAGGGAAGGAGCGGGCGGGTGGTACAATGAGCAGTTCTTC.